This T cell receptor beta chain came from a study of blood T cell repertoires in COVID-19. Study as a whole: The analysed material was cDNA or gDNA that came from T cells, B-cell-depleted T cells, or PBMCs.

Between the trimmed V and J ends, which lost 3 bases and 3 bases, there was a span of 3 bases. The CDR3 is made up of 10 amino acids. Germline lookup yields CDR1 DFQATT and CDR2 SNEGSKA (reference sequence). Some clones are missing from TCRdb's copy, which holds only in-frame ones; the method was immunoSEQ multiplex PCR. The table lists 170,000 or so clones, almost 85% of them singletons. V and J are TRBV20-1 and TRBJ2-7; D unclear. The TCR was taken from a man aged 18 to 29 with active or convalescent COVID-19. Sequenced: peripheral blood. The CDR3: CSASHYEQYF. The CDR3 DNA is TGCAGTGCTAGCCACTACGAGCAGTACTTC.